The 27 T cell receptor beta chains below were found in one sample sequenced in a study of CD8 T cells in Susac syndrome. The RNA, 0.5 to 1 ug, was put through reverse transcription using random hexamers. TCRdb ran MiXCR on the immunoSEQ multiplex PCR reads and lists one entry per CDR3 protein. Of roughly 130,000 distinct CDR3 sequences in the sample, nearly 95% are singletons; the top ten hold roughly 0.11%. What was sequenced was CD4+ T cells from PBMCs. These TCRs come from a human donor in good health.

The CDR3 region has the DNA TGTGCCAGCAGTCGCGATCAGGACTACGAGCAGTACTTC. Its protein product is CASSRDQDYEQYF. The genes are TRBV3-1 and TRBJ2-7, with unresolved D. Deletions cut 6 bases from V and 3 bases from J, with 12 bases between. Germline CDR1 and CDR2: LGHDT and YNNKEL (reference sequence). This CDR3 has 13 amino acids.

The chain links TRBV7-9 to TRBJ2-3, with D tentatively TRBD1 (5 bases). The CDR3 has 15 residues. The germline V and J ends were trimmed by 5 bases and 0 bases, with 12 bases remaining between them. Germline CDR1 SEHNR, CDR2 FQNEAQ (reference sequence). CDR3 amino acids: CASSPVGRSTDTQYF. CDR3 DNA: TGTGCCAGCAGCCCCGTGGGGCGGAGCACAGATACGCAGTATTTT.

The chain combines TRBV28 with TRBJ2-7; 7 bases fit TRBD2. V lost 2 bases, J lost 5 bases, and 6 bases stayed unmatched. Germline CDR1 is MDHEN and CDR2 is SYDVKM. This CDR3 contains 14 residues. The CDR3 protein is CASSLTSAKDEQYF. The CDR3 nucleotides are TGTGCCAGCAGTTTAACTAGCGCAAAGGACGAGCAGTACTTC.

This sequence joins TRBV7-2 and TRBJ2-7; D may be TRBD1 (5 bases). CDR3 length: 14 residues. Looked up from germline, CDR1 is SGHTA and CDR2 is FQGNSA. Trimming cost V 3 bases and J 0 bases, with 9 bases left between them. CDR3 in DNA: TGTGCCAGCAGCTTTGACAGCACCTCCTACGAGCAGTACTTC. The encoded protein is CASSFDSTSYEQYF. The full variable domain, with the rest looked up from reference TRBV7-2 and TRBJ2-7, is GAGVSQSPSNKVTEKGKDVELRCDPISGHTALYWYRQSLGQGLEFLIYFQGNSAPDKSGLPSDRFSAERTGGSVSTLTIQRTQQEDSAVYLCASSFDSTSYEQYFGPGTRLTVT.

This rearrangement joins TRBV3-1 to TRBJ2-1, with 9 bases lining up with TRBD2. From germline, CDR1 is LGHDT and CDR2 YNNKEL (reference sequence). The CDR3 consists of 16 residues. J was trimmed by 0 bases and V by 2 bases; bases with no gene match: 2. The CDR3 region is CASSQPSGISYNEQFF. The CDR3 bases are TGTGCCAGCAGCCAACCTAGCGGGATCTCCTACAATGAGCAGTTCTTC.

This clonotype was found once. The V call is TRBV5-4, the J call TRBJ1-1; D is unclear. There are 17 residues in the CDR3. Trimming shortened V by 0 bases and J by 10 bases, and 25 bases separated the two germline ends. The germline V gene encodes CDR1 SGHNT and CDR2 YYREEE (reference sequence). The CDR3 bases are TGTGCCAGCAGCTTGGCTAGTTCGGTTTTACCGAGCGAGCGAGCTTTCTTT. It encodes CASSLASSVLPSERAFF.

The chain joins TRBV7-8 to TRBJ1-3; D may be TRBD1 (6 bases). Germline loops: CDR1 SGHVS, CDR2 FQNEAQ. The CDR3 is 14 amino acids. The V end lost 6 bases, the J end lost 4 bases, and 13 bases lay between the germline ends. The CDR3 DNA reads TGTGCCAGCAGGACTACAGGGAGAGGAAACACCATATATTTT. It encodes CASRTTGRGNTIYF.

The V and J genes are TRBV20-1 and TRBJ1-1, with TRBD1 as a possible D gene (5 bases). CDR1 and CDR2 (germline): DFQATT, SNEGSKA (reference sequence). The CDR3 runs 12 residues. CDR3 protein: CSGGMGNTEAFF. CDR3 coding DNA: TGCAGCGGGGGAATGGGGAACACTGAAGCTTTCTTT.

The DNA of the CDR3 is TGCAGCGTTGACCGGTCGGGGGGAGTCGGCTACACCTTC. The encoded protein is CSVDRSGGVGYTF. The chain uses TRBV29-1 and TRBJ1-2; D may be TRBD1 (5 bases). This CDR3 contains 13 residues. Germline loops: CDR1 SQVTM, CDR2 ANQGSEA. Trimming pared 3 bases from V and 8 bases from J, leaving 16 bases between.

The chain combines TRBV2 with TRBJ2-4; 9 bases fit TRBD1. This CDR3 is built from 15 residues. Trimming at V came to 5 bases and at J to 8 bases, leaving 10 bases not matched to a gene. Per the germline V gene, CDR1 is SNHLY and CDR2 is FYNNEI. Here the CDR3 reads CASSPRDRVAHIQYF. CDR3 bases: TGTGCCAGCAGTCCCCGGGACAGGGTGGCCCACATTCAGTACTTC.

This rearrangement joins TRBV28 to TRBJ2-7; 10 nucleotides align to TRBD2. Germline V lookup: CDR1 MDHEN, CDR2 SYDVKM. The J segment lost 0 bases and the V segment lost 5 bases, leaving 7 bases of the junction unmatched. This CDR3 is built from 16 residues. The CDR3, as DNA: TGTGCCAGCAGTACCCGCCTAGCGGGGGCCTCCTACGAGCAGTACTTC. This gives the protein CASSTRLAGASYEQYF.

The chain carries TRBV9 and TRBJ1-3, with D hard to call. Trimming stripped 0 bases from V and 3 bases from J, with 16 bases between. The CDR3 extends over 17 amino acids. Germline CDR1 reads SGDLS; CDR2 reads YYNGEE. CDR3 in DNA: TGTGCCAGCAGCGTAGCGGCAGCCACCCAACTTGGAAACACCATATATTTT. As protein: CASSVAAATQLGNTIYF.

CDR3 region: CASSLAGGTGANVLTF. CDR3 nucleotides: TGCGCCAGCAGCTTGGCCGGCGGAACTGGGGCCAACGTCCTGACTTTC. V and J are TRBV5-1 and TRBJ2-6; D gene uncertain. The germline gives CDR1 SGHRS, CDR2 YFSETQ. The CDR3 sequence is 16 residues long. The V and J ends lost 0 bases and 2 bases respectively, with 9 bases between them.

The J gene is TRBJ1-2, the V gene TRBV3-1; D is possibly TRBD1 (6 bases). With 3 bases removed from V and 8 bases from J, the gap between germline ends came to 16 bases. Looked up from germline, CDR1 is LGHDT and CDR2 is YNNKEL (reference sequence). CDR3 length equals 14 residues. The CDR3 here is CASSQGARRGGYTF. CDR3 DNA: TGTGCCAGCAGCCAGGGGGCGAGGCGCGGGGGCTACACCTTC. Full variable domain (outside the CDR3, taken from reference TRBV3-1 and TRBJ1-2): DTAVSQTPKYLVTQMGNDKSIKCEQNLGHDTMYWYKQDSKKFLKIMFSYNNKELIINETVPNRFSPKSPDKAHLNLHINSLELGDSAVYFCASSQGARRGGYTFGSGTRLTVV.

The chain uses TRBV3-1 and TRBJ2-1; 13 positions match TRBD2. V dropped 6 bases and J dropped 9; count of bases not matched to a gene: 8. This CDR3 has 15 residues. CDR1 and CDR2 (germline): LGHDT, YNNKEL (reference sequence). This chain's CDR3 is CASRPGLAGAGEQFF. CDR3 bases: TGTGCCAGCAGACCTGGACTAGCGGGAGCGGGTGAGCAGTTCTTC.

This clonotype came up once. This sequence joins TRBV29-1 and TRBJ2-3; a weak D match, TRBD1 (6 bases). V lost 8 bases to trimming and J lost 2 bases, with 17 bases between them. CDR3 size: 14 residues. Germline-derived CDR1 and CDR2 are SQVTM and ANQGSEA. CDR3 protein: CSYNRDTFTDTQYF. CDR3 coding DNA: TGCAGCTATAACCGGGACACGTTCACAGATACGCAGTATTTT.

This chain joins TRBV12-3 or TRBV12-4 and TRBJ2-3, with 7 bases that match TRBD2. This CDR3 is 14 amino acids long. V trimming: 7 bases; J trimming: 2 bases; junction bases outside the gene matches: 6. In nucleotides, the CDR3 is TGTGCCAGCACCCTGGGGGGGGACACAGATACGCAGTATTTT. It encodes CASTLGGDTDTQYF.

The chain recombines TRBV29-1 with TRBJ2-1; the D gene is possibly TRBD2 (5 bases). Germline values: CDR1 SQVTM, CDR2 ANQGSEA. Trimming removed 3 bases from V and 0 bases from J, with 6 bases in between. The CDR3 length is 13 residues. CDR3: CSVDRGSYNEQFF. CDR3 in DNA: TGCAGCGTTGACCGGGGCTCCTACAATGAGCAGTTCTTC.

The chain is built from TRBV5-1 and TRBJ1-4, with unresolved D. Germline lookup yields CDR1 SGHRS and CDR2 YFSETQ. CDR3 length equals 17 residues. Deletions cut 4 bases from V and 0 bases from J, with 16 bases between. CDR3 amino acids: CASSLSIPGATNEKLFF. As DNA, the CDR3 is TGCGCCAGCAGCCTAAGCATACCCGGGGCAACTAATGAAAAACTGTTTTTT.

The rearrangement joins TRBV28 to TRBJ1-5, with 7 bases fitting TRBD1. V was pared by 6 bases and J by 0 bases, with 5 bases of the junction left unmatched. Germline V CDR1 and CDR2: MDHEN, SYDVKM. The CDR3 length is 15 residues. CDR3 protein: CASRGGTVSNQPQHF. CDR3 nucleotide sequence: TGTGCCAGCAGGGGGGGGACAGTTAGCAATCAGCCCCAGCATTTT.

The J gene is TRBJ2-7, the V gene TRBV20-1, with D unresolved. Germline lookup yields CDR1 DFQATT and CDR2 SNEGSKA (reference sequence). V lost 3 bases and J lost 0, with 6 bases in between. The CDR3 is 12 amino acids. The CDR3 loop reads CSARPNSYEQYF. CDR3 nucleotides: TGCAGTGCTAGGCCGAACTCCTACGAGCAGTACTTC.

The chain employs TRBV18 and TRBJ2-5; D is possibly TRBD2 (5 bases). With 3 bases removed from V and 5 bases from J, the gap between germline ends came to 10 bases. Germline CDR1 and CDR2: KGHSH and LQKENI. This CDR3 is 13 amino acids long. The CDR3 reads CASSPGRGETQYF. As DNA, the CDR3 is TGTGCCAGCTCACCGGGAAGAGGGGAGACCCAGTACTTC.

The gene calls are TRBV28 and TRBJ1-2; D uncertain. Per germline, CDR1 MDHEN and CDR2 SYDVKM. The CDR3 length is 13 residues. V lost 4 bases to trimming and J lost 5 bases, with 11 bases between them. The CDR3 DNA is TGTGCCAGCAGTTCGTCGGCAGTTTATGGCTACACCTTC. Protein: CASSSSAVYGYTF.

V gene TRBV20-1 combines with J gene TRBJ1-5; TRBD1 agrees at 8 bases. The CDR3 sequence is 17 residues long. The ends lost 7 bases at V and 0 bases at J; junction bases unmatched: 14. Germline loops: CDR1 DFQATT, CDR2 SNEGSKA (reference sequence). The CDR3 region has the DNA TGCAGTGTCTCTCAAGGACAGGGATATTATAGCAATCAGCCCCAGCATTTT. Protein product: CSVSQGQGYYSNQPQHF.

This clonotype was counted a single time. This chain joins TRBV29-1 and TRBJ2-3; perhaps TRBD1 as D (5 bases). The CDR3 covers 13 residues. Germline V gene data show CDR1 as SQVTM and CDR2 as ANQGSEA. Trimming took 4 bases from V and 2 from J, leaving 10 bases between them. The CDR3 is CSVVHRFTDTQYF. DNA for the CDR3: TGCAGCGTTGTCCACAGGTTCACAGATACGCAGTATTTT.

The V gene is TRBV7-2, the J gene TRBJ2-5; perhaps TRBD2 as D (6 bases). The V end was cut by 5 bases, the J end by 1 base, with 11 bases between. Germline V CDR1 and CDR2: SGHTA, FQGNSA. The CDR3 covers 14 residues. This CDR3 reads CASSKSGPQETQYF. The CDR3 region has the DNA TGTGCCAGCAGCAAAAGCGGGCCCCAAGAGACCCAGTACTTC.

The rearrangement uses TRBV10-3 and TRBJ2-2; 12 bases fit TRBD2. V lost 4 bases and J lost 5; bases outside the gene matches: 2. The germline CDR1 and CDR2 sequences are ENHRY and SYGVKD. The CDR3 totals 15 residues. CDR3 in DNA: TGTGCCATCAGTGCACTAGCGGGAGGTACCGGGGAGCTGTTTTTT. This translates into CAISALAGGTGELFF.